The 8 T cell receptor beta chains below were found in one sample sequenced in a study of T cells expressing NK-cell markers. TCRdb re-called the 5' RACE reads and gives one entry per CDR3 protein, without DNA. The sample's table shows about 450,000 distinct CDR3 sequences. Specimen: blood T cells: a sorted CD56 or NKG2C T cell subset, CD4+ or CD8+ T cells, or bulk PBMC T cells (not recorded which). All receptors derive from a woman aged 18-69 years in good health.

The chain couples TRBV6-2 or TRBV6-3 to TRBJ2-2; TCRdb returns TRBD1, unconfirmable since there is no DNA. This CDR3 contains 15 residues. Germline V gene lookup returns CDR1 MNHEY and CDR2 SVGEGT. The CDR3 loop is CASSPLELWTGELFF.

V usage is TRBV30 and J usage is TRBJ1-2. This CDR3 has 13 amino acids. The germline CDR1 and CDR2 sequences are GTSNPN and SVGIG (reference sequence). The CDR3 reads CAWSPQAIYGYTF. Drawing the rest from reference TRBV30 and TRBJ1-2, the complete variable domain is SQTIHQWPATLVQPVGSPLSLECTVEGTSNPNLYWYRQAAGRGLQLLFYSVGIGQISSEVPQNLSASRPQDRQFILSSKKLLLSDSGFYLCAWSPQAIYGYTFGSGTRLTVV.

The gene calls are TRBV12-3 or TRBV12-4 and TRBJ2-1; TCRdb selects TRBD2, and the lack of DNA leaves this call unchecked. The CDR3 loop spans 18 amino acids. The CDR3 loop is CASSFLGLAGGPLNEQFF.

This chain connects TRBV12-3 or TRBV12-4 to TRBJ2-7; TCRdb's D call, TRBD2, is unchecked because there is no DNA. The length of the CDR3 is 14 residues. The CDR3 spells CASSWGLAHYEQYF.

The gene calls are TRBV12-3 or TRBV12-4 and TRBJ1-5; TCRdb selects TRBD1, and the lack of DNA leaves this call unchecked. The CDR3 is made up of 18 amino acids. The CDR3 loop is CASRITTLTGLTHQPQHF.

This chain links TRBV20-1 with TRBJ2-3; without DNA, the TCRdb call of TRBD1 cannot be checked. The germline CDR1 and CDR2 sequences are DFQATT and SNEGSKA (reference sequence). This CDR3 region has 15 residues. The CDR3 loop is CSARDRQGATDTQYF.

The rearrangement links TRBV10-3 to TRBJ1-5; TCRdb names TRBD1, which stays unverified in the absence of DNA. The germline gives CDR1 ENHRY, CDR2 SYGVKD. The CDR3 spans 13 residues. The CDR3 here is CAISVDRDQPQHF.

The chain recombines TRBV20-1 with TRBJ2-1; as DNA is missing, the TRBD2 call by TCRdb cannot be tested. CDR3 length equals 14 residues. From germline, CDR1 is DFQATT and CDR2 SNEGSKA (reference sequence). CDR3 protein: CSARETSGSNEQFF.